The rows below give T cell receptor beta chains drawn from one sample of a study of CD8 T cells in ankylosing spondylitis. TCRdb reprocessed the 5' RACE reads with MiXCR, giving one entry per CDR3 protein. Of 300,000 to 400,000 distinct CDR3 sequences listed, 14% to 15% are singletons. The sequencing sample was made of blood, either unsorted or a sorted T cell fraction (not recorded which). These receptors all stem from a male donor with ankylosing spondylitis or in good health (not recorded which). CDR3s include the opening cysteine and the closing phenylalanine or tryptophan. D genes are given only for firm matches.

cdr3_aa | j_call | d_call | v_call
CASSQEAGYNSPLHF | TRBJ1-6 | NA | TRBV3-1
CASSMTGSLGGTTEAFF | TRBJ1-1 | NA | TRBV2
CASSPHRGPGKTQYF | TRBJ2-5 | TRBD1 | TRBV6-1
CASSLGLAGLQETQYF | TRBJ2-5 | TRBD2 | TRBV7-9
CSAGFGNEQYF | TRBJ2-7 | NA | TRBV29-1
CASSLDGGMYNEQFF | TRBJ2-1 | NA | TRBV12-3/TRBV12-4
CASTSRGNQPQHF | TRBJ1-5 | NA | TRBV7-2
CASSLVGTSGRDTQYF | TRBJ2-3 | TRBD2 | TRBV5-1
CASSFQGAHTEAFF | TRBJ1-1 | TRBD1 | TRBV5-1
CASSFRTGMSTDTQYF | TRBJ2-3 | TRBD1 | TRBV6-5
CASSRTDREDEQYF | TRBJ2-7 | TRBD1 | TRBV5-1
CASSESHLGTEAFF | TRBJ1-1 | NA | TRBV10-2
CASSRLRTTYNEQFF | TRBJ2-1 | NA | TRBV4-1
CASSLSGTGLGYTF | TRBJ1-2 | TRBD1 | TRBV12-3/TRBV12-4
CASSHTSAKNIQYF | TRBJ2-4 | NA | TRBV7-4
CSAASELWTYNEQFF | TRBJ2-1 | NA | TRBV20-1
CASSFRGGYEKLFF | TRBJ1-4 | NA | TRBV5-1
CASTRAGPYEQYF | TRBJ2-7 | TRBD2 | TRBV6-1
CASRNSRGDTEAFF | TRBJ1-1 | NA | TRBV4-1
CASSPQYAQNTEAFF | TRBJ1-1 | NA | TRBV13
CASSSRLAGVRDTQYF | TRBJ2-3 | TRBD2 | TRBV28
CASSSRLALTDTQYF | TRBJ2-3 | TRBD2 | TRBV12-3/TRBV12-4
CASSPLAGVFNEQFF | TRBJ2-1 | TRBD2 | TRBV6-1
CASSLKWGGRESQHF | TRBJ1-5 | NA | TRBV27
CASGLALGAEAFF | TRBJ1-1 | NA | TRBV12-3/TRBV12-4
CASSRDREYNEQFF | TRBJ2-1 | TRBD1 | TRBV5-1
CSVSKGRENTEAFF | TRBJ1-1 | NA | TRBV29-1
CASSLGTGTGANVLTF | TRBJ2-6 | NA | TRBV5-1
CATTDRDRKLRGYF | TRBJ2-7 | TRBD1 | TRBV24-1
CASSSPLDMRSYGYTF | TRBJ1-2 | NA | TRBV6-5
CASSQVDTTEAFF | TRBJ1-1 | NA | TRBV3-1
CASVSGGHGELFF | TRBJ2-2 | TRBD1 | TRBV28
CAIRASGVGGELFF | TRBJ2-2 | NA | TRBV10-3
CASTSAPGAPEAGELFF | TRBJ2-2 | NA | TRBV5-6
CASSPTTNTGELFF | TRBJ2-2 | NA | TRBV4-2
CASSFRAPGDTEAFF | TRBJ1-1 | NA | TRBV12-3/TRBV12-4
CASSQGVPTYNEQFF | TRBJ2-1 | NA | TRBV3-1
CASSDRGSVTEAFF | TRBJ1-1 | TRBD1 | TRBV12-3/TRBV12-4
CASSQEKRPGGETQYF | TRBJ2-5 | TRBD2 | TRBV3-1
CASSQGRGNTGELFF | TRBJ2-2 | NA | TRBV4-1
CASSLSRGVPSYNEQFF | TRBJ2-1 | NA | TRBV7-8
CASSQGAGGTYEQYF | TRBJ2-7 | TRBD1 | TRBV4-2
CASSKPTNYGYTF | TRBJ1-2 | NA | TRBV7-2
CASSVRQGRVTDTQYF | TRBJ2-3 | TRBD1 | TRBV2
CASSLSAGALYEQYF | TRBJ2-7 | TRBD2 | TRBV7-8
CASTQRADSDTQYF | TRBJ2-3 | NA | TRBV19
CSARTDLLEAFF | TRBJ1-1 | NA | TRBV29-1
CASSQDAASSYEQYF | TRBJ2-7 | NA | TRBV3-1
CSAGGGTDQPQHF | TRBJ1-5 | TRBD1 | TRBV20-1
CASKLGNTIYF | TRBJ1-3 | NA | TRBV12-3/TRBV12-4
CSVVRAGKGNEQFF | TRBJ2-1 | TRBD2 | TRBV29-1
CASSPGAAGGRLAQYF | TRBJ2-3 | TRBD2 | TRBV18
CSVWDRGDTEAFF | TRBJ1-1 | TRBD1 | TRBV29-1
CASSLPGLAGLGTQYF | TRBJ2-3 | TRBD2 | TRBV7-9
CASSPLSGTSGRANEQFF | TRBJ2-1 | TRBD2 | TRBV4-1
CASSEIPRGLQETQYF | TRBJ2-5 | NA | TRBV2
CASSSYRAHEQYF | TRBJ2-7 | NA | TRBV12-3/TRBV12-4
CASSLKEYNEQFF | TRBJ2-1 | NA | TRBV12-3/TRBV12-4
CASGSRSYEQYF | TRBJ2-7 | NA | TRBV12-5
CASSLVVQGYTF | TRBJ1-2 | NA | TRBV7-2